This entry is about one T cell receptor (beta chain). Its matching antigen is unknown. This record comes from a study of OX40 agonist ivuxolimab in advanced cancers. Study-wide context: Every patient in dose escalation had hepatocellular carcinoma, melanoma, renal cell or head and neck cancer. Partial responses were observed in three patients, of whom one had hepatocellular carcinoma and two had cutaneous melanoma. Whole-study findings and limits: Clonal expansion from baseline to week 6 occurred in both CD4+ and CD8+ T cells. Expanded peripheral T-cell antigen specificity went undetermined.

TCRdb's copy holds only in-frame clones and misses some; the assay was immunoSEQ multiplex PCR. The repertoire holds 40,000 to 45,000 clones, with about 90% as singletons. Trimming pared 5 bases from V and 5 bases from J, leaving 9 bases between. Germline assignment: CDR1 SQVTM and CDR2 ANQGSEA. The CDR3 is 11 amino acids. This receptor was identified in an adult with an advanced solid tumor such as melanoma, head and neck, liver or kidney cancer. The rearrangement links TRBV29-1 to TRBJ1-2; unclear D gene. The material was CD4+ or CD8+ T cells sorted from blood, obtained in a trial of the OX40 agonist ivuxolimab. The CDR3 DNA reads TGCAGCGTTAACAGCCTTTATGGCTACACCTTC. Its protein product is CSVNSLYGYTF.